The 27 T cell receptor beta chains below come from one sample, sequenced in a study of response to subunit inactivated influenza vaccine. TCRdb redid the calling of the RT-PCR reads with MiXCR, one entry per CDR3 protein. The sample records roughly 670,000 distinct CDR3 sequences, approximately 14% being singletons. The sequenced sample was PBMCs from blood, obtained 14 to 15 days before vaccination. Receptor source: a man aged 45-60 years who received an inactivated influenza vaccine.

This clonotype showed up many times. CDR3 residues: CASSLAGAAYEQYF. The CDR3 DNA reads TGTGCCAGCAGTTTAGCCGGAGCGGCCTACGAGCAGTACTTC. The V gene is TRBV28, the J gene TRBJ2-7, with D possibly matching TRBD2 (5 bases). Germline CDR1 MDHEN, CDR2 SYDVKM. The CDR3 is made up of 14 amino acids. V was pared by 2 bases and J by 2 bases, with 10 bases between. Combining the CDR3 with reference TRBV28 and TRBJ2-7 gives the whole variable domain DVKVTQSSRYLVKRTGEKVFLECVQDMDHENMFWYRQDPGLGLRLIYFSYDVKMKEKGDIPEGYSVSREKKERFSLILESASTNQTSMYLCASSLAGAAYEQYFGPGTRLTVT.

The gene calls are TRBV9 and TRBJ2-1, with TRBD2 identical over 8 bases. V shed 2 bases and J 9 bases; nucleotides not matched to a gene: 13. CDR1 and CDR2 (germline): SGDLS, YYNGEE. The CDR3 totals 16 residues. CDR3 loop: CASSVPTSGTAGEQFF. The CDR3 DNA reads as TGTGCCAGCAGCGTCCCCACTAGCGGAACGGCGGGTGAGCAGTTCTTC.

This clonotype appeared a few times. This chain connects TRBV2 to TRBJ1-4; D not resolved. Trimming removed 4 bases at V and 7 bases at J, with 7 bases between. The CDR3 runs 12 residues. Germline V gene data show CDR1 as SNHLY and CDR2 as FYNNEI. The CDR3 bases are TGTGCCAGCAGTGTCGTCGGTGAAAAACTGTTTTTT. This encodes CASSVVGEKLFF.

This clonotype has just a few counts. The gene calls are TRBV12-3 or TRBV12-4 and TRBJ1-1; 9 bases line up with TRBD1. V trimming: 6 bases; J trimming: 6 bases; junction bases outside the gene matches: 5. This CDR3 has 13 residues. The CDR3 nucleotides are TGTGCCAGCAGAAGACAGGGGGTCCCTGAAGCTTTCTTT. This translates into CASRRQGVPEAFF.

This clonotype was seen more than once but under ten times. The chain combines TRBV4-3 with TRBJ2-1, with 11 bases lining up with TRBD2. With 4 bases clipped from V and 7 bases from J, the junction kept 3 bases outside the gene matches. Germline CDR1 is LGHNA and CDR2 is YSLEER. The length of the CDR3 is 14 residues. The CDR3 region is CASSPGLAANEQFF. The CDR3 DNA is TGCGCCAGCAGCCCGGGACTAGCGGCGAATGAGCAGTTCTTC.

This chain links TRBV6-5 with TRBJ2-7; 7 bases map to TRBD2. Losses at the gene ends were 4 bases for V and 2 bases for J; bases not matched to a gene: 8. The CDR3 runs to 15 residues. Germline V gene sequence: CDR1 MNHEY, CDR2 SVGAGI. CDR3 loop: CASSSPPAGPYEQYF. In nucleotides, the CDR3 is TGTGCCAGCAGTTCCCCCCCAGCGGGACCCTACGAGCAGTACTTC.

This clonotype was detected many times. The rearrangement uses TRBV24-1 and TRBJ1-2; D is unclear. CDR1 and CDR2 (germline): KGHDR, SFDVKD. V was clipped by 2 bases and J by 2 bases, with 14 bases between them. The CDR3 is 16 residues long. CDR3 sequence reads: CATSDSRSGRNYGYTF. DNA for the CDR3: TGTGCCACCAGTGATTCACGCTCGGGCCGGAACTATGGCTACACCTTC.

V usage is TRBV28 and J usage is TRBJ2-3; D is unclear. The ends were cut back, 5 bases at V and 9 bases at J, with 9 bases in the middle. This CDR3 is built from 11 residues. Per germline, CDR1 MDHEN and CDR2 SYDVKM. The CDR3 DNA reads as TGTGCCAGCAGTGACACCCGAACGCAGTATTTT. Translating gives CASSDTRTQYF.

This clonotype was counted ten times or more. This chain connects TRBV12-3 or TRBV12-4 to TRBJ1-2; 9 nucleotides align to TRBD1. V lost 3 bases to trimming and J lost 1 base; unmatched junction nucleotides: 6. The CDR3 has 16 residues. The CDR3 region is CASSFGDRVINYGYTF. The CDR3 bases are TGTGCCAGCAGTTTTGGGGACAGGGTGATTAACTATGGCTACACCTTC.

This clonotype turned up a few times. The rearrangement uses TRBV5-1 and TRBJ2-7, with 10 nucleotides matching TRBD1. The CDR3 extends over 15 amino acids. Germline-derived CDR1 and CDR2 are SGHRS and YFSETQ. The V and J ends lost 4 bases and 5 bases, in that order; junction bases with no gene match: 9. CDR3 sequence reads: CASSRTGGGIHEQYF. In nucleotides, the CDR3 is TGCGCCAGCAGCAGGACAGGGGGTGGAATCCACGAGCAGTACTTC.

This clonotype has a handful of counts. The chain links TRBV7-2 to TRBJ1-1; D is undetermined. Germline CDR1 SGHTA, CDR2 FQGNSA. This CDR3 region has 15 residues. V lost 1 base to trimming and J lost 0 bases, with 9 bases between them. CDR3: CASSLVTPMNTEAFF. The CDR3 DNA sequence: TGTGCCAGCAGCTTAGTGACACCCATGAACACTGAAGCTTTCTTT.

This clonotype appeared many times. This chain joins TRBV9 and TRBJ2-7, with TRBD2 matching 9 bases. V was pared by 7 bases and J by 0 bases, with 5 bases of the junction left unmatched. Germline lookup yields CDR1 SGDLS and CDR2 YYNGEE. The CDR3 is 14 amino acids. The CDR3 DNA is TGTGCCAGCGGGAAAGCGGGAGGCTCCTACGAGCAGTACTTC. It encodes CASGKAGGSYEQYF.

This clonotype was detected only a few times. The V and J genes are TRBV12-3 or TRBV12-4 and TRBJ1-2; D remains unclear. V lost 5 bases and J lost 2, with 6 bases in between. The CDR3 covers 12 residues. In DNA form, the CDR3 reads TGTGCCAGCAGTAAACTAAACTATGGCTACACCTTC. Its protein product is CASSKLNYGYTF.

This clonotype was detected many times. The rearrangement uses TRBV5-1 and TRBJ2-7; a weak D match, TRBD1 (6 bases). The CDR3 has 14 amino acids. Trimming pared 0 bases from V and 6 bases from J, leaving 13 bases between. Germline assignment: CDR1 SGHRS and CDR2 YFSETQ. CDR3 amino acids: CASSLDVQGAEQYF. CDR3 coding DNA: TGCGCCAGCAGCTTGGATGTACAGGGTGCCGAGCAGTACTTC.

The chain has TRBV12-3 or TRBV12-4 and TRBJ1-1; possible D gene TRBD1, 6 bases. V dropped 5 bases and J dropped 5 bases, with 18 bases sitting between them. The CDR3 is 15 residues long. Written as DNA, the CDR3 is TGTGCCAGCAGTAGGGGGGGAGGGGGAGGGACTGAAGCTTTCTTT. Its protein product is CASSRGGGGGTEAFF.

The chain carries TRBV5-1 and TRBJ2-7; D may be TRBD2 (6 bases). This CDR3 region has 15 residues. V was pared by 1 base and J by 3 bases, with 14 bases between. CDR1 and CDR2 from the germline V gene are SGHRS and YFSETQ. The CDR3 coding sequence is TGCGCCAGCAGCTTGAATCTTGGGACTTTCTACGAGCAGTACTTC. This encodes CASSLNLGTFYEQYF.

The chain recombines TRBV6-2 or TRBV6-3 with TRBJ2-5; D is uncertain. Trimming took off 0 bases at V and 4 bases at J, with 12 bases between the two ends. CDR3 length equals 15 residues. Per the germline V gene, CDR1 is MNHEY and CDR2 is SVGEGT. The CDR3 region is CASSYSGLLRETQYF. The CDR3 nucleotides read TGTGCCAGCAGTTACTCAGGGCTCCTTAGAGAGACCCAGTACTTC.

In this sample, this clonotype turned up many times. The rearrangement uses TRBV7-9 and TRBJ2-1; D gene uncertain. In germline, CDR1 is SEHNR, CDR2 FQNEAQ (reference sequence). V was clipped by 3 bases and J by 15 bases, with 18 bases between them. The CDR3 spans 13 residues. The CDR3 sequence is CASSFSQDEQSFF. Here the CDR3 DNA reads TGTGCCAGCAGCTTTTCTCAGGATGAGCAGTCGTTCTTC. The variable domain in full, with the rest retrieved from reference TRBV7-9 and TRBJ2-1, is DTGVSQNPRHKITKRGQNVTFRCDPISEHNRLYWYRQTLGQGPEFLTYFQNEAQLEKSRLLSDRFSAERPKGSFSTLEIQRTEQGDSAMYLCASSFSQDEQSFFGPGTRLTVL.

This clonotype was recorded many times. The chain joins TRBV12-3 or TRBV12-4 to TRBJ1-1; D remains ambiguous. V was trimmed by 6 bases and J by 3 bases, leaving 17 bases between them. The CDR3 runs to 15 residues. CDR3 coding DNA: TGTGCCAGCAGGGGGAAAGGACGGACGGACACTGAAGCTTTCTTT. It is translated as CASRGKGRTDTEAFF.

The V gene is TRBV4-3, the J gene TRBJ2-7; the D gene is possibly TRBD2 (5 bases). The CDR3 loop spans 13 amino acids. In germline, CDR1 is LGHNA, CDR2 YSLEER. Trimming left V 1 base short and J 7 bases short, with 11 bases between. CDR3 DNA: TGCGCCAGCAGCCAAGCGAGATCGGGGGAGCAGTACTTC. Amino acid sequence: CASSQARSGEQYF.

CDR3 nucleotide sequence: TGTGCCAGCACCCTTGGGGATTTACGGAGCTATGGCTACACCTTC. Translated, it gives CASTLGDLRSYGYTF. The chain carries TRBV12-3 or TRBV12-4 and TRBJ1-2; the D is unclear. V was trimmed by 7 bases and J by 4 bases, leaving 19 bases between them. The CDR3 runs 15 residues.

This clonotype was counted a few times. The chain recombines TRBV7-3 with TRBJ2-1, with TRBD2 identical over 13 bases. CDR3 length: 15 amino acids. Germline trimming cut 5 bases from V and 10 bases from J; bases unmatched to any gene: 8. CDR1 SGHTA and CDR2 FQGTGA come from the germline V gene. This CDR3 reads CASSKGLAGPQEQFF. CDR3 DNA: TGTGCCAGCAGCAAGGGACTAGCGGGACCCCAGGAGCAGTTCTTC.

The V call is TRBV29-1, the J call TRBJ2-2, with D uncertain. The CDR3 totals 13 residues. V was cut by 5 bases and J by 0 bases, with 7 bases left in between. Germline V lookup: CDR1 SQVTM, CDR2 ANQGSEA. The CDR3 region is CSVLRSNTGELFF. The CDR3 nucleotides read TGCAGCGTTTTGAGATCGAACACCGGGGAGCTGTTTTTT.

This clonotype was observed a handful of times. This chain connects TRBV9 to TRBJ2-1; no reliable D call. The CDR3 extends over 15 amino acids. Between the trimmed V and J ends, which lost 4 bases and 4 bases, there was a span of 15 bases. Germline lookup yields CDR1 SGDLS and CDR2 YYNGEE. CDR3 region: CASSPRMEPYNEQFF. In DNA, the CDR3 is TGTGCCAGCAGCCCCCGGATGGAGCCTTACAATGAGCAGTTCTTC.

This clonotype appeared many times. The chain has TRBV7-2 and TRBJ2-3; D ambiguous. Trimming removed 2 bases at V and 3 bases at J, with 15 bases between. The germline V gene encodes CDR1 SGHTA and CDR2 FQGNSA. The CDR3 spans 16 residues. The CDR3 region has the DNA TGTGCCAGCAGCTTAAATTTCCTTAGATTGACAGATACGCAGTATTTT. This translates into CASSLNFLRLTDTQYF.

In this sample, this clonotype turned up a few times. V gene TRBV12-3 or TRBV12-4 combines with J gene TRBJ2-7; D unresolved. V lost 4 bases, J lost 2 bases, and 6 bases lay in between. This CDR3 comprises 12 residues. CDR3 amino acids: CASSSPTYEQYF. The DNA for the CDR3 is TGTGCCAGCAGTTCCCCAACCTACGAGCAGTACTTC.

This clonotype was seen a handful of times. The gene calls are TRBV6-2 or TRBV6-3 and TRBJ2-1, with TRBD2 identical over 9 bases. The trim removed 6 bases at V and 0 bases at J, leaving 6 bases unmatched. Looked up from germline, CDR1 is MNHEY and CDR2 is SVGEGT. This CDR3 region has 16 residues. This CDR3 reads CASRKAGGSSYNEQFF. Written as DNA, the CDR3 is TGTGCCAGCAGGAAAGCGGGGGGAAGCTCCTACAATGAGCAGTTCTTC.